The 32 T cell receptor beta chains below were found in one sample sequenced in a study of low-dose radiotherapy and immunotherapy resistance in tumors. TRAV- and TRBV-specific primers, spanning alpha and beta chains, primed first-strand cDNA. Using a constant-region primer together with a V-primer adapter, TCRs were subjected to 15 to 25 PCR cycles of amplification. TCRdb itself ran the reads through MiXCR, one entry per CDR3 protein. This table holds about 9,800 distinct CDR3 sequences, about two fifths found once. Source of these receptors: a human donor with advanced metastatic prostate, ovarian, gallbladder or colorectal cancer (not recorded which). This table probably holds off-target reads from a library built for another chain.

This chain links TRBV7-2 with TRBJ1-2, with D possibly TRBD1 on 6 matching bases. Trimming cost V 5 bases and J 1 base, with 20 bases left between them. The CDR3 has 17 residues. The germline CDR1 and CDR2 sequences are SGHTA and FQGNSA. The CDR3 protein is CASSLGGAHALNYGYTF. The CDR3, as DNA: TGTGCCAGCAGCCTAGGGGGGGCCCATGCCCTTAACTATGGCTACACCTTC.

J is TRBJ2-4 and V is TRBV20-1; a weak D match, TRBD2 (5 bases). Germline V CDR1 and CDR2: DFQATT, SNEGSKA (reference sequence). CDR3 length: 15 amino acids. V lost 0 bases and J 1 base, leaving 10 bases between the germline ends. CDR3 loop: CSARDWGVAKNIQYF. The CDR3, as DNA: TGCAGTGCTAGAGATTGGGGAGTCGCCAAAAACATTCAGTACTTC.

V is TRBV7-2 and J is TRBJ1-3; 12 bases map to TRBD1. The CDR3 has 18 residues. Unmatched junction bases numbered 6, after V lost 3 bases and J lost 0 bases. CDR1 and CDR2 (germline): SGHTA, FQGNSA. CDR3 in DNA: TGTGCCAGCAGCTTTGGGACAGGGGGCAGGAGCTCTGGAAACACCATATATTTT. Amino acid sequence: CASSFGTGGRSSGNTIYF.

This clonotype turned up a few times. The rearrangement links TRBV5-1 to TRBJ2-7, with D perhaps TRBD1 (6 bases). The CDR3 has 13 amino acids. V gave up 2 bases and J gave up 1 base, with 7 bases separating them. CDR1 is SGHRS, CDR2 YFSETQ, per germline. Here the CDR3 DNA reads TGCGCCAGCAGCTTTGGGACATCCTACGAGCAGTACTTC. Amino acids: CASSFGTSYEQYF.

This clonotype is termed medium-sized. This chain connects TRBV5-6 to TRBJ2-1, with 7 bases aligning to TRBD1. The CDR3 is 16 residues long. In germline, CDR1 is SGHDT, CDR2 YYEEEE. V trimming: 1 base; J trimming: 5 bases; junction bases outside the gene matches: 9. The chain's CDR3 is CASSLNFRGRDNEQFF. CDR3 coding DNA: TGTGCCAGCAGCTTGAATTTTAGGGGGCGAGACAATGAGCAGTTCTTC.

The chain has TRBV12-3 or TRBV12-4 and TRBJ2-7; 7 bases line up with TRBD1. Germline trimming cut 3 bases from V and 13 bases from J; bases unmatched to any gene: 12. CDR3 length: 13 amino acids. The CDR3 protein is CASSFAHDREAYF. CDR3 sequence (DNA): TGTGCCAGCAGTTTCGCCCACGACAGGGAAGCTTACTTC.

The chain uses TRBV29-1 and TRBJ2-7; 7 positions match TRBD1. The CDR3 totals 13 residues. J gave up 3 bases and V 6 bases, and 8 bases lay outside the gene matches. Looked up from germline, CDR1 is SQVTM and CDR2 is ANQGSEA. The CDR3 bases are TGCAGCGTGAACAGGGGCCCGGGCTACGAGCAGTACTTC. This sequence encodes CSVNRGPGYEQYF.

The gene calls are TRBV7-6 and TRBJ2-5; 11 bases are a match to TRBD1. CDR1 and CDR2 (germline): SGHVS, FNYEAQ. This CDR3 is built from 16 residues. The V segment lost 5 bases and the J segment 2 bases; nucleotides outside the gene matches: 7. The CDR3 is CASSPGTGGFQETQYF. CDR3 sequence (DNA): TGTGCCAGCAGCCCCGGGACAGGGGGTTTTCAAGAGACCCAGTACTTC.

The chain couples TRBV2 to TRBJ2-5; D is uncertain. CDR3 length equals 12 residues. The V gene's germline CDR1 is SNHLY and CDR2 FYNNEI. Trimming took 7 bases from V and 7 from J, leaving 13 bases between them. DNA for the CDR3: TGTGCCAGCACCGAACCCCGAGGGACCCAGTACTTC. As protein: CASTEPRGTQYF.

This clonotype appeared a few times. The chain is built from TRBV5-6 and TRBJ1-1, with no clear D. Germline CDR1 reads SGHDT; CDR2 reads YYEEEE. The CDR3 is 13 amino acids. Trimming removed 2 bases at V and 4 bases at J, with 9 bases between. This chain's CDR3 is CASSFYRGTEAFF. CDR3 bases: TGTGCCAGCAGCTTCTACAGAGGCACTGAAGCTTTCTTT.

This clonotype was seen more than once but under ten times. The V and J genes are TRBV5-4 and TRBJ2-3, with 7 bases matching TRBD1. Unmatched junction bases numbered 2, after V lost 0 bases and J lost 4 bases. The CDR3 totals 14 residues. Germline V gene sequence: CDR1 SGHNT, CDR2 YYREEE (reference sequence). This CDR3 is CASSLGGGSDTQYF. DNA of the CDR3: TGTGCCAGCAGCTTGGGAGGGGGCTCAGATACGCAGTATTTT.

The rearrangement links TRBV7-3 to TRBJ2-5, with D hard to call. V lost 3 bases to trimming and J lost 3 bases, with 8 bases between them. Germline loops: CDR1 SGHTA, CDR2 FQGTGA. The CDR3 sequence is 13 residues long. CDR3 DNA sequence: TGTGCCAGCAGCTTTAGGGAAAAAGAGACCCAGTACTTC. Its protein is CASSFREKETQYF. Full variable domain (missing parts from reference TRBV7-3 and TRBJ2-5): GAGVSQTPSNKVTEKGKYVELRCDPISGHTALYWYRQSLGQGPEFLIYFQGTGAADDSGLPNDRFFAVRPEGSVSTLKIQRTERGDSAVYLCASSFREKETQYFGPGTRLLVL.

This clonotype was counted between two and nine times. The chain couples TRBV12-3 or TRBV12-4 to TRBJ1-2; 9 bases are a match to TRBD1. The V segment lost 4 bases and the J segment 1 base; nucleotides outside the gene matches: 1. CDR3 length: 14 amino acids. The CDR3 sequence: CASSSGQGNYGYTF. The DNA for the CDR3 is TGTGCCAGCAGTTCGGGACAGGGTAACTATGGCTACACCTTC.

This chain links TRBV5-1 with TRBJ2-2; TRBD2 is a possible D gene (5 bases). The CDR3 consists of 13 residues. V was trimmed by 3 bases and J by 5 bases, leaving 8 bases between them. Germline CDR1 reads SGHRS; CDR2 reads YFSETQ. The CDR3 sequence is CASSSEGTGELFF. The CDR3 DNA reads TGCGCCAGCAGCTCCGAGGGAACCGGGGAGCTGTTTTTT. Looking up the rest from reference TRBV5-1 and TRBJ2-2 gives the full variable domain: KAGVTQTPRYLIKTRGQQVTLSCSPISGHRSVSWYQQTPGQGLQFLFEYFSETQRNKGNFPGRFSGRQFSNSRSEMNVSTLELGDSALYLCASSSEGTGELFFGEGSRLTVL.

By frequency in the sample, this clonotype is medium-sized. The chain couples TRBV28 to TRBJ1-2; D uncertain. The V and J ends lost 6 bases and 8 bases respectively, with 10 bases between them. Germline CDR1 MDHEN, CDR2 SYDVKM. This CDR3 is 11 amino acids long. CDR3 sequence (DNA): TGTGCCAGCAGCGCCGGGGAAGGCTACACCTTC. This gives the protein CASSAGEGYTF.

The CDR3 region is CASSRDRGHYGYTF. The CDR3 nucleotides read TGTGCCAGCAGCCGGGACAGGGGGCACTATGGCTACACCTTC. This chain connects TRBV21-1 to TRBJ1-2; the tabulated D call, TRBD1, remains unverified against the DNA. TRBV21-1 is deemed a pseudogene. CDR3 length equals 14 residues.

This chain connects TRBV6-6 to TRBJ2-1, with D perhaps TRBD1 or TRBD2 (6 bases each). CDR3 size: 15 residues. Germline CDR1 reads MNHNY; CDR2 reads SVGAGI (reference sequence). V lost 4 bases and J 8 bases, leaving 18 bases between the germline ends. The chain's CDR3 is CASSSRALRGDEQFF. CDR3 nucleotide sequence: TGTGCCAGCAGTTCCCGGGCATTAAGGGGGGATGAGCAGTTCTTC.

This clonotype has only a few counts. This sequence joins TRBV29-1 and TRBJ2-5; D gene ambiguous. CDR1 SQVTM and CDR2 ANQGSEA come from the germline V gene. This CDR3 comprises 13 residues. V lost 2 bases and J 1 base, leaving 8 bases between the germline ends. In DNA, the CDR3 is TGCAGCGTTGAATGGCTGGTCCAAGAGACCCAGTACTTC. It yields the protein CSVEWLVQETQYF.

This rearrangement joins TRBV25-1 to TRBJ2-3; 9 nucleotides align to TRBD2. With V trimmed by 5 bases and J by 5 bases, 5 bases remained unmatched. This CDR3 comprises 14 residues. Germline V gene sequence: CDR1 MGHDK, CDR2 SYGVNS. CDR3 DNA sequence: TGTGCCAGCAGTCCGGGACTAGCTGTAGATACGCAGTATTTT. Its protein product is CASSPGLAVDTQYF.

The chain couples TRBV18 to TRBJ2-1, with 12 positions matching TRBD2. Germline V lookup: CDR1 KGHSH, CDR2 LQKENI. The CDR3 contains 16 residues. With V trimmed by 8 bases and J by 8 bases, 13 bases remained unmatched. The CDR3 loop is CASTPLLAGGRDEQFF. As DNA, the CDR3 is TGTGCCAGCACTCCTCTCCTAGCGGGAGGGAGGGATGAGCAGTTCTTC.

Sample share makes this clonotype medium-sized. The chain has TRBV29-1 and TRBJ2-7, with a possible D match to TRBD2 (6 bases). The ends were cut back, 7 bases at V and 7 bases at J, with 20 bases in the middle. Germline-derived CDR1 and CDR2 are SQVTM and ANQGSEA. The CDR3 is made up of 13 amino acids. CDR3 in DNA: TGCAGCGCTAAAGACGCGATCGGAGGGGAGCAGTACTTC. Protein sequence: CSAKDAIGGEQYF.

This clonotype was observed a handful of times. The chain carries TRBV10-3 and TRBJ1-4; 9 nucleotides agree with TRBD1. Germline CDR1 reads ENHRY; CDR2 reads SYGVKD. The CDR3 totals 13 residues. V dropped 6 bases and J dropped 5; count of bases not matched to a gene: 1. The CDR3 region is CAISGQGNEKLFF. In nucleotides, the CDR3 is TGTGCCATCAGCGGACAGGGGAATGAAAAACTGTTTTTT.

This clonotype has a single count. This chain's CDR3 is CASSSGLESDQPQHF. CDR3 bases: TGCGCCAGCAGCTCGGGACTGGAGAGCGATCAGCCCCAGCATTTT. This chain joins TRBV5-1 and TRBJ1-5, with D possibly being TRBD1 (5 bases). V was pared by 3 bases and J by 5 bases, with 15 bases between. There are 15 residues in the CDR3. CDR1 SGHRS and CDR2 YFSETQ come from the germline V gene.

CDR3 DNA sequence: TGTGCCAGCAGCGTAGCTCCCGCTTCCCCGGAGACCCAGTACTTC. Amino acids: CASSVAPASPETQYF. The J gene is TRBJ2-5, the V gene TRBV9; D is ambiguous. Deletions cut 0 bases from V and 5 bases from J, with 14 bases between. The CDR3 consists of 15 residues. Per the germline V gene, CDR1 is SGDLS and CDR2 is YYNGEE.

This clonotype was counted between two and nine times. The chain combines TRBV2 with TRBJ2-7; 15 bases match TRBD2. The V gene's germline CDR1 is SNHLY and CDR2 FYNNEI. The CDR3 has 13 residues. V shed 9 bases, J shed 6 bases, and the junction held 3 bases outside the gene matches. CDR3 protein: CASKGLAGGEQYF. The CDR3 DNA follows: TGTGCCAGTAAGGGACTAGCGGGAGGCGAGCAGTACTTC. Looking up the rest from reference TRBV2 and TRBJ2-7 gives the full variable domain: EPEVTQTPSHQVTQMGQEVILRCVPISNHLYFYWYRQILGQKVEFLVSFYNNEISEKSEIFDDQFSVERPDGSNFTLKIRSTKLEDSAMYFCASKGLAGGEQYFGPGTRLTVT.

The chain has TRBV24-1 and TRBJ2-7, with a tentative D call TRBD1 (5 bases). Trimming left V 2 bases short and J 9 bases short, with 10 bases between. The CDR3 consists of 12 residues. Germline V gene lookup returns CDR1 KGHDR and CDR2 SFDVKD. CDR3 DNA sequence: TGTGCCACCAGTGATTGGGGCGTCCGGCAGTACTTC. Translated: CATSDWGVRQYF.

This clonotype has just a few counts. This chain joins TRBV6-2 or TRBV6-3 and TRBJ1-1; the match to TRBD1 covers 7 bases. Germline trimming cut 7 bases from V and 8 bases from J; bases unmatched to any gene: 4. Per germline, CDR1 MNHEY and CDR2 SVGEGT. CDR3 length: 11 residues. In nucleotides, the CDR3 is TGTGCCAGCACCTGGGACAGCGAAGCTTTCTTT. It yields the protein CASTWDSEAFF.

Relative to its sample, this clonotype is medium-sized. The chain carries TRBV28 and TRBJ2-2; a possible D gene is TRBD1 (6 bases). V lost 10 bases and J lost 0, with 12 bases in between. The CDR3 is 14 amino acids. Germline CDR1 reads MDHEN; CDR2 reads SYDVKM. CDR3 bases: TGTGCCACCACGACAGGCCCGAACACCGGGGAGCTGTTTTTT. This encodes CATTTGPNTGELFF.

The rearrangement joins TRBV11-2 to TRBJ2-7, with D perhaps TRBD2 (5 bases). Trimming took off 5 bases at V and 2 bases at J, with 16 bases between the two ends. CDR3 length equals 15 residues. In germline, CDR1 is SGHAT, CDR2 FQNNGV. As DNA, the CDR3 is TGTGCCAGCAGCCTCACGAGATCCGGGGCCTACGAGCAGTACTTC. It translates to CASSLTRSGAYEQYF.

J is TRBJ2-7 and V is TRBV2; 7 positions agree with TRBD1. V lost 6 bases, J lost 2 bases, and 7 bases stayed unmatched. CDR1 is SNHLY, CDR2 FYNNEI, per germline. There are 14 residues in the CDR3. Here the CDR3 DNA reads TGTGCCAGCAGACCACAGGGGAGAGCCTACGAGCAGTACTTC. Translating it yields CASRPQGRAYEQYF.

J is TRBJ2-1 and V is TRBV5-1; possible D gene TRBD2, 5 bases. The CDR3 spans 12 residues. Germline V gene sequence: CDR1 SGHRS, CDR2 YFSETQ. The V end was cut by 4 bases, the J end by 9 bases, with 11 bases between. CDR3 region: CASSNTGSEQFF. The CDR3 DNA reads TGCGCCAGCAGCAACACGGGGAGTGAGCAGTTCTTC.

In this sample, this clonotype turned up a few times. V gene TRBV18 combines with J gene TRBJ2-7, with a weak D call TRBD2 (6 bases). CDR3 length equals 14 residues. V shed 6 bases and J shed 2 bases, with 14 bases lying between them. Looked up from germline, CDR1 is KGHSH and CDR2 is LQKENI. DNA of the CDR3: TGTGCCAGCTCCCCGTCTAGCGTGGCCTACGAGCAGTACTTC. This encodes CASSPSSVAYEQYF.